This TCR beta chain is drawn from a study of blood T cell repertoires in COVID-19. Data came from immunoSEQ multiplex PCR; TCRdb stores just in-frame clones and leaves some out. The table has 150,000 to 200,000 clones, just under 90% seen once; the top ten hold 3% to 4%. Germline V gene sequence: CDR1 KGHDR, CDR2 SFDVKD. Trimming took 4 bases from V and 7 from J, leaving 15 bases between them. The CDR3 totals 14 residues. Specimen: peripheral blood. This receptor was taken from a young man with active or convalescent COVID-19. The rearrangement links TRBV24-1 to TRBJ1-2; D perhaps matches TRBD1 (5 bases). The CDR3 bases are TGTGCCACCAGTGACCACCAGGGAAGGAGTGGCTACACCTTC. Protein sequence: CATSDHQGRSGYTF.